The source of this T cell receptor (beta chain) is a study of T cells of healthy individuals. The CDR3 is 14 residues long. Germline values: CDR1 MNHEY, CDR2 SVGAGI. Trimming stripped 5 bases from V and 5 bases from J, with 15 bases between. In TCRdb, the 5' RACE reads were re-called with MiXCR into one record per CDR3 protein. The table includes around 98,000 distinct CDR3 sequences, 15% to 20% detected once. This sequence joins TRBV6-5 and TRBJ2-5; D remains ambiguous. The sequence was obtained from a human donor in good health. CDR3 coding DNA: TGTGCCAGCAGTCCAGGTAGTTCCCCGGAGACCCAGTACTTC. Protein product: CASSPGSSPETQYF.